This T cell receptor beta chain was recovered during a study of tumor-infiltrating lymphocytes in primary liver carcinoma. For the study at large: Patients diagnosed with primary liver carcinoma received treatment through surgical resection. General study findings and limits: With p = 0.039, the top-250-clone fraction in tumors significantly exceeded that in blood. Comparison of CD4+ and CD8+ repertoires was precluded by bulk unsorted samples.

In regard to this clonotype: Its specificity is not known. Lacking the conserved final phenylalanine or tryptophan, this CDR3 likely reflects a read error.

Germline V gene sequence: CDR1 SGHRS, CDR2 YFSETQ. The CDR3 consists of 15 residues. Trimming shortened V by 4 bases and J by 0 bases, and 13 bases separated the two germline ends. From roughly 0.55 ug of total RNA, TCR beta-specific cDNA was reverse-transcribed using a constant-region primer. A slightly modified ARM-PCR protocol with three nested multiplex PCR rounds produced these TCR beta libraries. TRBV1-TRBV30 forward and Cbeta reverse primers drove the first two roughly 10-cycle rounds. Each CDR3 protein gets one entry after TCRdb re-called the multiplex PCR reads with MiXCR. The sample includes 300,000 to 350,000 distinct CDR3 sequences, less than 75% seen only once; the top ten take approximately 5.9%. Germline DNA was also extracted, and blood RNA derived from unsorted whole blood. There were only treatment-naive patients, all with chronic HBV infection.

V usage is TRBV5-1 and J usage is TRBJ2-5, with D possibly TRBD1 on 6 matching bases. Specimen: peripheral blood. This receptor was obtained from a man aged 40-49 years with primary liver carcinoma and hepatitis B virus infection. The CDR3 DNA is TGCGCCAGCAGCCCCGTACAGGGAGACCAAGAGACCCAGTACCTC. It codes for CASSPVQGDQETQYL.